One sample yielded the 22 T cell receptor beta chains listed below, sequenced in a study of vaccination and CD4 T cells after COVID-19. Time point reported: late sampling 161 to 241 days after vaccination in a few convalescent patients. Each CDR3 protein gets one entry after TCRdb re-called the PCR reads with MiXCR. This table holds 26,000 or so distinct CDR3 sequences, roughly 45% found once. This specimen was CD4+ T cells from blood, taken about 7 months after SARS-CoV-2 vaccination. The receptors were gathered from a human donor who had recovered from COVID-19.

This chain uses TRBV15 with TRBJ2-1, with 10 bases matching TRBD2. The germline gives CDR1 LNHNV, CDR2 YYDKDF (reference sequence). J was trimmed by 7 bases and V by 4 bases; bases with no gene match: 10. The CDR3 loop spans 16 amino acids. The CDR3 loop reads CATSTGETSGYNEQFF. The CDR3 nucleotides are TGTGCCACCAGCACTGGGGAGACTAGCGGGTATAATGAGCAGTTCTTC.

V and J are TRBV28 and TRBJ1-1; TRBD1 agrees at 10 bases. Germline CDR1 MDHEN, CDR2 SYDVKM. CDR3 length: 15 residues. With V trimmed by 5 bases and J by 3 bases, 6 bases remained unmatched. CDR3 nucleotide sequence: TGTGCCAGCAGTGCGACAGGGGGCGCTCACACTGAAGCTTTCTTT. Translation: CASSATGGAHTEAFF.

The chain joins TRBV7-8 to TRBJ1-2, with a weak D call TRBD1 (5 bases). Germline-derived CDR1 and CDR2 are SGHVS and FQNEAQ. V was trimmed by 1 base and J by 1 base, leaving 10 bases between them. This CDR3 spans 15 amino acids. The CDR3 here is CASSLDTGVNYGYTF. The DNA of the CDR3 is TGTGCCAGCAGCTTAGATACGGGGGTTAACTATGGCTACACCTTC.

The chain links TRBV14 to TRBJ1-2; D is uncertain. Trimming stripped 2 bases from V and 3 bases from J, with 13 bases between. The germline V gene encodes CDR1 SGHDN and CDR2 FVKESK. The CDR3 covers 15 residues. CDR3 in DNA: TGTGCCAGCAGCCAATTATGGGGTAGTGACTATGGCTACACCTTC. This sequence encodes CASSQLWGSDYGYTF.

The chain is built from TRBV6-4 and TRBJ2-2; 10 nucleotides agree with TRBD2. V lost 5 bases to trimming and J lost 6 bases; unmatched junction nucleotides: 6. Germline lookup yields CDR1 MRHNA and CDR2 SNTAGT. This CDR3 is built from 15 residues. CDR3 DNA: TGTGCCAGCAGTCCTCTAGCGGGAGAATCCGGGGAGCTGTTTTTT. This gives the protein CASSPLAGESGELFF.

This clonotype has only a few counts. This chain links TRBV6-5 with TRBJ1-5, with D unclear. The germline V and J ends were trimmed by 1 base and 3 bases, with 13 bases remaining between them. This CDR3 contains 16 residues. In germline, CDR1 is MNHEY, CDR2 SVGAGI. Here the CDR3 reads CASSYLGNGNNQPQHF. CDR3 nucleotide sequence: TGTGCCAGCAGTTACTTGGGGAATGGTAACAATCAGCCCCAGCATTTT.

This clonotype has more than one count but fewer than ten. V gene TRBV20-1 combines with J gene TRBJ2-1, with 13 bases that match TRBD2. Germline V lookup: CDR1 DFQATT, CDR2 SNEGSKA (reference sequence). CDR3 size: 17 residues. Losses at the gene ends were 0 bases for V and 4 bases for J; bases not matched to a gene: 6. The CDR3 bases are TGCAGTGCTAGAGATGAGGGGACTAGCGGGGTATACAATGAGCAGTTCTTC. Translated: CSARDEGTSGVYNEQFF.

This clonotype has just one count. This sequence joins TRBV6-5 and TRBJ2-1, with a weak D call TRBD1 (6 bases). The V and J ends lost 3 bases and 4 bases respectively, with 19 bases between them. The CDR3 length is 17 residues. Germline V CDR1 and CDR2: MNHEY, SVGAGI. Written as DNA, the CDR3 is TGTGCCAGCAGTTATTCCCTTGCCAGGGGCATATACAATGAGCAGTTCTTC. Amino acid sequence: CASSYSLARGIYNEQFF.

The sample holds a few counts of this clonotype. V gene TRBV7-9 combines with J gene TRBJ1-5; possible D gene TRBD1, 5 bases. The CDR3 contains 15 residues. Per germline, CDR1 SEHNR and CDR2 FQNEAQ (reference sequence). Trimming removed 5 bases from V and 2 bases from J, with 13 bases in between. DNA for the CDR3: TGTGCCAGCAGCCCTAGTTGGGGCGGCAATCAGCCCCAGCATTTT. The encoded protein is CASSPSWGGNQPQHF.

The chain couples TRBV20-1 to TRBJ2-5, with 11 positions matching TRBD2. The CDR3 is made up of 19 amino acids. Germline-derived CDR1 and CDR2 are DFQATT and SNEGSKA (reference sequence). The CDR3 DNA sequence: TGCAGCGTTGCCCTTCTGTATAGCGGGAGGGCCGGGAGACAAGAGACCCAGTACTTC. It translates to CSVALLYSGRAGRQETQYF.

The CDR3 loop is CASSFVGSSYEQYF. CDR3 bases: TGTGCCAGCAGCTTCGTTGGGAGCTCCTACGAGCAGTACTTC. The chain uses TRBV5-4 and TRBJ2-7; tentatively, D is TRBD2 (5 bases). The CDR3 sequence is 14 residues long. Germline V lookup: CDR1 SGHNT, CDR2 YYREEE (reference sequence). Trimming left V 2 bases short and J 0 bases short, with 9 bases between.

The genes are TRBV9 and TRBJ1-2; D may be TRBD1 (6 bases). Trimming stripped 0 bases from V and 8 bases from J, with 17 bases between. The CDR3 runs to 15 residues. Germline CDR1 reads SGDLS; CDR2 reads YYNGEE. The CDR3 DNA follows: TGTGCCAGCAGCGTAGGACAGGAAGTGTCTAAGGGCTACACCTTC. Translating it yields CASSVGQEVSKGYTF.

This sequence joins TRBV7-2 and TRBJ1-5; TRBD1 matches at 8 bases. In germline, CDR1 is SGHTA, CDR2 FQGNSA. CDR3 size: 15 residues. The V segment lost 5 bases and the J segment 6 bases; nucleotides outside the gene matches: 9. Here the CDR3 DNA reads TGTGCCAGCAGCACAATTACAGGGGGGGGTCAGCCCCAGCATTTT. This encodes CASSTITGGGQPQHF.

CDR3 amino acids: CASSKYRDTSYEQYF. The CDR3 coding sequence is TGCGCCAGCAGCAAATACCGGGACACCTCCTACGAGCAGTACTTC. J is TRBJ2-7 and V is TRBV4-3, with D maybe TRBD1 (6 bases). Trimming pared 5 bases from V and 0 bases from J, leaving 14 bases between. The length of the CDR3 is 15 residues. CDR1 is LGHNA and CDR2 is YSLEER in the germline V gene.

The chain is built from TRBV6-2 or TRBV6-3 and TRBJ2-5, with TRBD1 as a possible D gene (6 bases). The CDR3 is 14 residues long. The V end was cut by 5 bases, the J end by 0 bases, with 10 bases between. The germline V gene has CDR1 MNHEY and CDR2 SVGEGT. In DNA form, the CDR3 reads TGTGCCAGCAGTCCCGGGACAAACCAAGAGACCCAGTACTTC. It is translated as CASSPGTNQETQYF.

The chain uses TRBV6-2 or TRBV6-3 and TRBJ2-5; D may be TRBD1 (5 bases). The germline V gene encodes CDR1 MNHEY and CDR2 SVGEGT. This CDR3 contains 14 residues. The V gene lost 5 bases and the J gene lost 7 bases, with 17 bases spanning the gap. The CDR3: CASSPPVLQATQYF. The CDR3 nucleotides read TGTGCCAGCAGTCCCCCAGTGTTACAGGCGACCCAGTACTTC.

This clonotype occurred a few times. The rearrangement joins TRBV6-1 to TRBJ1-6; D might be TRBD1 (5 bases). Per the germline V gene, CDR1 is MNHNS and CDR2 is SASEGT. The CDR3 has 13 amino acids. V was clipped by 8 bases and J by 9 bases, with 14 bases between them. CDR3 amino acids: CASLVQVGSPLHF. As DNA, the CDR3 is TGTGCCAGCCTGGTACAGGTCGGTTCACCCCTCCACTTT.

The sample holds a few counts of this clonotype. The V gene is TRBV20-1, the J gene TRBJ1-1; D not certain. The germline gives CDR1 DFQATT, CDR2 SNEGSKA (reference sequence). CDR3 length equals 16 residues. V was cut by 3 bases and J by 0 bases, with 17 bases left in between. CDR3 DNA: TGCAGTGCTAGGGCCGGGGTCGCTCTTATGAACACTGAAGCTTTCTTT. Protein: CSARAGVALMNTEAFF.

CDR3 coding DNA: TGTGCCAGCAGTATAACCGGGCCGTGGCACTACGAGCAGTACTTC. Its protein is CASSITGPWHYEQYF. The chain employs TRBV28 and TRBJ2-7; no definite D call. Germline CDR1 MDHEN, CDR2 SYDVKM. The length of the CDR3 is 15 residues. V lost 5 bases, J lost 3 bases, and 17 bases lay in between.

This clonotype has a single count. The chain combines TRBV6-2 or TRBV6-3 with TRBJ2-7; TRBD1 agrees at 7 bases. Germline V gene lookup returns CDR1 MNHEY and CDR2 SVGEGT. The CDR3 has 15 residues. Unmatched junction bases numbered 4, after V lost 2 bases and J lost 0 bases. As DNA, the CDR3 is TGTGCCAGCAGTTACCGAAGACAGGGCTCCTACGAGCAGTACTTC. This gives the protein CASSYRRQGSYEQYF.

CDR3 DNA: TGTGCCAGCAGCAAACAGGGGCCAATCTATGGCTACACCTTC. This sequence encodes CASSKQGPIYGYTF. The rearrangement links TRBV7-9 to TRBJ1-2; 7 bases are a match to TRBD1. Germline V gene data show CDR1 as SEHNR and CDR2 as FQNEAQ (reference sequence). The CDR3 loop spans 14 amino acids. Trimming took 5 bases from V and 4 from J; bases not matched to a gene: 7.

This clonotype was seen more than once but under ten times. The rearrangement joins TRBV20-1 to TRBJ2-3, with 7 nucleotides matching TRBD2. Germline lookup yields CDR1 DFQATT and CDR2 SNEGSKA (reference sequence). The CDR3 runs to 17 residues. V shed 6 bases and J 3 bases; nucleotides not matched to a gene: 18. CDR3 amino acids: CSAATTTGTTRTDTQYF. The CDR3 DNA reads TGCAGTGCCGCCACCACGACCGGGACTACCCGAACAGATACGCAGTATTTT.